The 10 T cell receptor beta chains listed next were all sequenced from one sample in a study of metastatic and nonmetastatic thyroid tumors. TCRdb called clones again from the PCR reads with MiXCR. The table lists 30,000 to 40,000 clones, roughly a sixth of them singletons. Patients had received no treatment of any kind before thyroid surgery. The sample was blood. Source of these receptors: a male donor with papillary thyroid cancer or a benign thyroid nodule (not recorded which). Some clones in this sample may be carry-over from other donors' samples.

A few counts support this clone. The rearrangement links TRBV28 to TRBJ2-3, with TRBD2 matching over 10 bases. Looked up from germline, CDR1 is MDHEN and CDR2 is SYDVKM. This CDR3 spans 15 amino acids. The trim removed 3 bases at V and 1 base at J, leaving 1 base unmatched. The CDR3 DNA reads as TGTGCCAGCAGTTTTCTAGCGGGGGGCACAGATACGCAGTATTTT. Its protein product is CASSFLAGGTDTQYF.

At least ten counts were recorded for this clone. The chain couples TRBV28 to TRBJ2-3; tentatively, D is TRBD2 (5 bases). Germline V lookup: CDR1 MDHEN, CDR2 SYDVKM. The CDR3 loop spans 14 amino acids. Trimming took 2 bases from V and 0 from J, leaving 6 bases between them. The CDR3 bases are TGTGCCAGCAGTTTAGAGCGGAGCACAGATACGCAGTATTTT. Amino acids: CASSLERSTDTQYF.

This clone occurred many times. A read error may produce the germline difference seen at one junction end. Here the CDR3 DNA reads TGCGCCAGCAGCCAAGATCCCACCCTCGGGTCGAACTCTGGGGCCAACGTCCCGACTTTC. It translates to CASSQDPTLGSNSGANVPTF. The chain joins TRBV4-1 to TRBJ2-6; perhaps TRBD1 as D (5 bases). This CDR3 contains 20 residues. The germline V gene encodes CDR1 MGHRA and CDR2 YSYEKL.

This clone counts as medium-sized (0.01 to 0.1%). CDR3 in amino acids: CASSFRQGWNSPLHF. The CDR3 coding sequence is TGTGCCAGCAGTTTTCGACAGGGATGGAATTCACCCCTCCACTTT. The chain recombines TRBV28 with TRBJ1-6, with TRBD1 matching 7 bases. Germline CDR1 MDHEN, CDR2 SYDVKM. The CDR3 runs to 15 residues. The ends lost 3 bases at V and 7 bases at J; junction bases unmatched: 6.

This clone was seen many times. The chain employs TRBV4-2 and TRBJ2-1; 8 positions match TRBD2. V dropped 1 base and J dropped 0; count of bases not matched to a gene: 2. The CDR3 loop spans 16 amino acids. Germline loops: CDR1 LGHNA, CDR2 YNFKEQ. CDR3 loop: CASSQGLASSYNEQFF. For the CDR3, the DNA is TGTGCCAGCAGCCAAGGACTAGCGAGCTCCTACAATGAGCAGTTCTTC.

This clone was counted ten times or more. This rearrangement joins TRBV12-3 or TRBV12-4 to TRBJ1-1; 7 nucleotides agree with TRBD1. CDR3 length equals 14 residues. V shed 5 bases, J shed 11 bases, and the junction held 14 bases outside the gene matches. In DNA form, the CDR3 reads TGTGCCAGCAGTCCCGCACAGGGGTTAGAAAGCGCTTTCTTT. Translating gives CASSPAQGLESAFF.

Note on this clone: A read error may account for a junction end that differs from germline. The chain has TRBV6-1 and TRBJ1-1, with 7 bases identical to TRBD1. The CDR3 spans 14 residues. Germline CDR1 and CDR2: MNHNS and SASEGT. The CDR3 DNA follows: TGTGCCAGCAGTACCCCAGGGGGGAACGCTGAAGCTTTCTTT. Protein product: CASSTPGGNAEAFF.

This clone came up many times. The chain couples TRBV5-4 to TRBJ1-2; no clear D. The CDR3 runs to 12 residues. Germline lookup yields CDR1 SGHNT and CDR2 YYREEE (reference sequence). V shed 3 bases and J shed 5 bases, with 8 bases lying between them. The CDR3, as DNA: TGTGCCAGCAGCTGGTCGGCTTATGGCTACACCTTC. Protein: CASSWSAYGYTF. The variable domain in full, completed from reference TRBV5-4 and TRBJ1-2, reads ETGVTQSPTHLIKTRGQQVTLRCSSQSGHNTVSWYQQALGQGPQFIFQYYREEENGRGNFPPRFSGLQFPNYSSELNVNALELDDSALYLCASSWSAYGYTFGSGTRLTVV.

This clone was counted ten times or more. The chain links TRBV28 to TRBJ1-1, with no clear D. The germline V gene encodes CDR1 MDHEN and CDR2 SYDVKM. The CDR3 sequence is 12 residues long. The ends were cut back, 8 bases at V and 5 bases at J, with 12 bases in the middle. The CDR3 loop reads CASGLGWTEAFF. CDR3 DNA sequence: TGTGCCAGCGGGCTTGGGTGGACTGAAGCTTTCTTT.

This clone came up a few times. A read error may produce the germline difference seen at one junction end. This chain connects TRBV2 to TRBJ2-1; D is unresolved. The CDR3 runs 12 residues. Germline CDR1 and CDR2: SNHLY and FYNNEI. CDR3 loop: CASTECYNGQFF. The DNA of the CDR3 is TGTGCCAGCACCGAGTGCTACAATGGGCAGTTCTTC.